The rows below give T cell receptor beta chains drawn from one sample of a study of vaccination effects on CD4 cells after COVID-19. These receptors have no known antigen. The method was immunoSEQ multiplex PCR; TCRdb's version includes in-frame clones alone and lacks a portion of them. The sample records about 47,000 clones, around 70% being singletons. Material: CD4+ T cells from PBMCs cultured without peptide, obtained after COVID-19 vaccination. These receptors originate from a human donor who received a COVID-19 vaccine. Each CDR3 is given with its conserved first and last residue. Each record gives: CDR3 protein, CDR3 DNA, clone size, J gene, D gene, V gene. D genes are given only for firm matches. Only part of the rows carry a size: once, few, many, or a class if the clone is expanded.

CASRQGDYNSPLHF,TGTGCTAGCCGACAGGGGGACTATAATTCACCCCTCCACTTT,few,TRBJ1-6,TRBD1,TRBV12-5
CASSSGQGALGYGYTF,TGTGCCAGCAGCTCCGGACAGGGGGCGCTTGGCTATGGCTACACCTTC,few,TRBJ1-2,TRBD1,TRBV7-9
CASSQEVAAESGELFF,TGTGCCAGCAGCCAAGAGGTAGCCGCTGAGTCAGGGGAGCTGTTTTTT,few,TRBJ2-2,.,TRBV4-2
CASRRSRAQETQYF,TGTGCCAGCAGACGAAGCAGGGCACAAGAGACCCAGTACTTC,.,TRBJ2-5,.,TRBV11-1
CASSLPGRGNIQYF,TGTGCCAGCAGCTTACCAGGGAGAGGAAACATTCAGTACTTC,.,TRBJ2-4,.,TRBV11-2
CASGLVLGQGSYEQYF,TGTGCTAGTGGTTTGGTACTGGGACAGGGCTCCTACGAGCAGTACTTC,.,TRBJ2-7,TRBD1,TRBV12-5
CASNRRGVGGLAHNEQFF,TGCGCCAGCAACCGAAGGGGTGTTGGAGGACTAGCGCACAATGAGCAGTTCTTC,.,TRBJ2-1,TRBD2,TRBV10-2
CASSDSGADGYGYTF,TGTGCCAGCAGTGACTCAGGGGCCGACGGCTATGGCTACACCTTC,.,TRBJ1-2,.,TRBV6-4
CASRWTGVNSPLHF,TGTGCCAGCAGGTGGACAGGGGTAAATTCACCCCTCCACTTT,.,TRBJ1-6,TRBD1,TRBV6-5
CASSKGPDRDRDETQYF,TGTGCCAGCAGCAAAGGTCCCGACAGGGATAGGGATGAGACCCAGTACTTC,.,TRBJ2-5,.,TRBV21-1
CASSLQGLNTEAFF,TGTGCCAGCAGTTTACAGGGACTGAACACTGAAGCTTTCTTT,.,TRBJ1-1,.,TRBV2
CASSLAYTGGGLDTQYF,TGCGCCAGCAGCTTGGCCTATACAGGGGGTGGGCTAGATACGCAGTATTTT,.,TRBJ2-3,TRBD1,TRBV5-1
CASSGGLAGLLSYEQYF,TGTGCCAGCAGTGGGGGCCTAGCGGGACTTTTGTCCTACGAGCAGTACTTC,.,TRBJ2-7,TRBD2,TRBV2
CASSLAGYEQYF,TGTGCCAGCAGTTTAGCGGGCTACGAGCAGTACTTC,.,TRBJ2-7,.,TRBV12-3/TRBV12-4
CAISLDPAGEQFF,TGTGCCATCAGCCTGGACCCCGCAGGGGAGCAGTTCTTC,.,TRBJ2-1,.,TRBV10-3
CSASKQGAAYEQYF,TGCAGTGCTAGTAAACAGGGGGCGGCCTACGAGCAGTACTTC,.,TRBJ2-7,TRBD1,TRBV20-1
CASSAHGYTF,TGCGCCAGCAGTGCTCATGGCTACACCTTC,.,TRBJ1-2,.,TRBV10-1
CATSDPTGSEQYF,TGTGCCACCAGTGATCCGACAGGGAGCGAGCAGTACTTC,.,TRBJ2-7,TRBD1,TRBV24-1
CASSQDYGGVHSYEQYF,TGTGCCAGCAGCCAAGATTACGGCGGGGTCCACTCCTACGAGCAGTACTTC,.,TRBJ2-7,.,TRBV14
CSVGDPNTGELFF,TGCAGCGTCGGGGACCCGAACACCGGGGAGCTGTTTTTT,.,TRBJ2-2,.,TRBV29-1
CATSEGVWETQYF,TGTGCCACCAGTGAGGGGGTATGGGAGACCCAGTACTTC,.,TRBJ2-5,.,TRBV24-1
CASSLRGRASDEQFF,TGTGCCAGCAGCTTACGCGGGAGGGCTTCGGATGAGCAGTTCTTC,.,TRBJ2-1,TRBD2,TRBV7-8
CASSEYRLALLMQFF,TGCGCCAGCAGTGAGTATCGACTAGCCCTACTAATGCAGTTCTTC,medium-sized,TRBJ2-1,TRBD2,TRBV10-1
CAREGLLNYGYTF,TGTGCCAGGGAAGGGCTCCTTAACTATGGCTACACCTTC,once,TRBJ1-2,.,TRBV2
CASSPPGRAAHEQYF,TGTGCCAGCTCACCCCCAGGGCGGGCAGCCCACGAGCAGTACTTC,.,TRBJ2-7,.,TRBV18
CASSEEAMNTEAFF,TGTGCCAGCAGTGAAGAGGCAATGAACACTGAAGCTTTCTTT,.,TRBJ1-1,.,TRBV6-1
CASSKRQASSYEQYF,TGCGCCAGCAGTAAAAGGCAGGCGAGCTCCTACGAGCAGTACTTC,few,TRBJ2-7,.,TRBV10-1
CASSQASGQGTHQPQHF,TGCGCCAGCAGCCAAGCGTCCGGACAGGGTACACATCAGCCCCAGCATTTT,.,TRBJ1-5,TRBD1,TRBV4-1
CASSLEPDSYEQYF,TGCGCCAGCAGCTTGGAGCCAGACTCCTACGAGCAGTACTTC,few,TRBJ2-7,.,TRBV5-1
CSASPRTSGALEQYF,TGCAGTGCTAGTCCCCGGACTAGCGGGGCCCTCGAGCAGTACTTC,.,TRBJ2-7,TRBD2,TRBV20-1
CASLGVSTEAFF,TGTGCCAGCCTCGGGGTTTCCACTGAAGCTTTCTTT,few,TRBJ1-1,.,TRBV12-3/TRBV12-4